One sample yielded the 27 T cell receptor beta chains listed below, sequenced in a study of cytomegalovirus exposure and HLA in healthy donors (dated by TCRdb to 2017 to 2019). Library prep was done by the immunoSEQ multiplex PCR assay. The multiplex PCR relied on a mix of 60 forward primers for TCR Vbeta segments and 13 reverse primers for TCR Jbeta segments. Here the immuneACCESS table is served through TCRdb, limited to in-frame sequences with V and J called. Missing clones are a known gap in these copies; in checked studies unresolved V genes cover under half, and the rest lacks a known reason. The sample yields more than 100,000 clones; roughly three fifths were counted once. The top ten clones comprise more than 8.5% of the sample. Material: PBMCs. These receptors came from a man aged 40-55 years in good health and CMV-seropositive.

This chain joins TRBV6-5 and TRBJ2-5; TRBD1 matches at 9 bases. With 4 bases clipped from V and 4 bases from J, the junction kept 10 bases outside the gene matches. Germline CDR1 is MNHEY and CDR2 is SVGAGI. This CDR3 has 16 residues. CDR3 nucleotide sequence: TGTGCCAGCAGTTTACGGGACAGGGAAAATAGAGAGACCCAGTACTTC. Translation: CASSLRDRENRETQYF.

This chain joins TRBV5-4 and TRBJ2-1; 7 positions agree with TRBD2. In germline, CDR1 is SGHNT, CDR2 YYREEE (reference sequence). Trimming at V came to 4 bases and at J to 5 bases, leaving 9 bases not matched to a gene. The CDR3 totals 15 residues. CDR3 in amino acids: CASSPGLGEDNEQFF. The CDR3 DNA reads TGTGCCAGCAGCCCCGGACTAGGGGAGGACAATGAGCAGTTCTTC.

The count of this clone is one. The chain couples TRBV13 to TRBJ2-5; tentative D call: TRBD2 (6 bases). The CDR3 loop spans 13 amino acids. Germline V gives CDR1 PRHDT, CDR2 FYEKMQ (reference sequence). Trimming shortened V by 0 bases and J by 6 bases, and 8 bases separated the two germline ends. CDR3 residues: CASSLGLAKTQYF. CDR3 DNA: TGTGCCAGCAGCTTAGGTCTAGCGAAGACCCAGTACTTC.

This chain's CDR3 is CAISRTGYQETQYF. In DNA, the CDR3 is TGTGCCATCAGTCGCACAGGCTACCAAGAGACCCAGTACTTC. The chain employs TRBV10-3 and TRBJ2-5; a weak D match, TRBD1 (5 bases). This CDR3 region has 14 residues. Trimming pared 5 bases from V and 0 bases from J, leaving 10 bases between. The germline V gene has CDR1 ENHRY and CDR2 SYGVKD.

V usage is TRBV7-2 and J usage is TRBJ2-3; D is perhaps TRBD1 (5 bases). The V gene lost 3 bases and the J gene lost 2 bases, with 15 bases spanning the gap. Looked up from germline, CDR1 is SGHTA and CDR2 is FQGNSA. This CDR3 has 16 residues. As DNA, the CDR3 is TGTGCCAGCAGCTTGGGTTTCCAGGGTATCACAGATACGCAGTATTTT. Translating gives CASSLGFQGITDTQYF.

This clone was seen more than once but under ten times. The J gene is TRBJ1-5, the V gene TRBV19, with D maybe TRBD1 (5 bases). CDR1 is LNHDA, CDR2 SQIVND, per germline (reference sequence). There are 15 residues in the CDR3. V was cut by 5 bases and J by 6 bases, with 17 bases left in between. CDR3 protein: CASSPPGGLSQPQHF. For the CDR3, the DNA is TGTGCCAGTAGTCCACCCGGGGGGTTGAGTCAGCCCCAGCATTTT.

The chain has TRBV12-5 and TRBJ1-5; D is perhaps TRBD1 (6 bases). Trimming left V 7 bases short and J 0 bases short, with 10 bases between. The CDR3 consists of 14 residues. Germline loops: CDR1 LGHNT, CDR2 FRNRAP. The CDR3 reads CASAQGPSNQPQHF. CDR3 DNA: TGTGCTAGTGCCCAGGGGCCTAGCAATCAGCCCCAGCATTTT.

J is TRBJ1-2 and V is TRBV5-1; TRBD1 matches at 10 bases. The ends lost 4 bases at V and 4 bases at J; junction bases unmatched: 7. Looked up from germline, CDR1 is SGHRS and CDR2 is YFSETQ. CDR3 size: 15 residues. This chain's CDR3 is CASSQTGGDRYGYTF. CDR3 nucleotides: TGCGCCAGCAGCCAGACAGGGGGCGATCGCTATGGCTACACCTTC.

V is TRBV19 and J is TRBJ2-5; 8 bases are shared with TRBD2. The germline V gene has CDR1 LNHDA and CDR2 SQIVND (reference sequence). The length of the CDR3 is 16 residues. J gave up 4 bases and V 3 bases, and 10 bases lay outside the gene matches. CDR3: CASSISSGSSRETQYF. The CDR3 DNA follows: TGTGCCAGTAGTATCTCCAGCGGGAGTAGCCGAGAGACCCAGTACTTC.

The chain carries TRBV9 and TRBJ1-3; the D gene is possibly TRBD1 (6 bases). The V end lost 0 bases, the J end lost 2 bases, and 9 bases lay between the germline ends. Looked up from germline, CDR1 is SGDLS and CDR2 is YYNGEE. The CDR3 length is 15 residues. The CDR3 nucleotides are TGTGCCAGCAGCGTAGAAAGGACAGCTGGAAACACCATATATTTT. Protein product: CASSVERTAGNTIYF.

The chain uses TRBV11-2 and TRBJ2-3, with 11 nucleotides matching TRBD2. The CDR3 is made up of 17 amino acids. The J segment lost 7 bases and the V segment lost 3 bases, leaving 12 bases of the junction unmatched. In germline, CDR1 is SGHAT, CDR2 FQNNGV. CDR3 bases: TGTGCCAGCAGCTTCCCGAAATTAGCGGGGGGGCCTCATACGCAGTATTTT. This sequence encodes CASSFPKLAGGPHTQYF.

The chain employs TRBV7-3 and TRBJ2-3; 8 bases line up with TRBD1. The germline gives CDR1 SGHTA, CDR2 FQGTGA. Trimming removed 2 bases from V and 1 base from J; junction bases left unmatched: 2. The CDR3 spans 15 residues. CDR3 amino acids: CASSLQGAGTDTQYF. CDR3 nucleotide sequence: TGTGCCAGCAGCTTACAGGGGGCAGGCACAGATACGCAGTATTTT.

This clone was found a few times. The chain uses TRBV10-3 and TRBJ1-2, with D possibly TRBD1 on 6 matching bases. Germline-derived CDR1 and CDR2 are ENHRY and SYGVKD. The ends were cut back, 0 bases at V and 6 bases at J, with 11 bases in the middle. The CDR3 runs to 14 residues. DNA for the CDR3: TGTGCCATCAGTGAGTCCGGGACACGCCATGGCTACACCTTC. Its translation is CAISESGTRHGYTF.

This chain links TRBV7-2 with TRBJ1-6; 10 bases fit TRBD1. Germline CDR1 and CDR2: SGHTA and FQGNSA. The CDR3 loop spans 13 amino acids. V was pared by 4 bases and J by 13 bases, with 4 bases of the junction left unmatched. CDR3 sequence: CASSSRDRGPLHF. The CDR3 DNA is TGTGCCAGCAGCTCCCGGGACAGGGGTCCCCTCCACTTT. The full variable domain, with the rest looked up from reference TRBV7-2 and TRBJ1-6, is GAGVSQSPSNKVTEKGKDVELRCDPISGHTALYWYRQSLGQGLEFLIYFQGNSAPDKSGLPSDRFSAERTGGSVSTLTIQRTQQEDSAVYLCASSSRDRGPLHFGNGTRLTVT.

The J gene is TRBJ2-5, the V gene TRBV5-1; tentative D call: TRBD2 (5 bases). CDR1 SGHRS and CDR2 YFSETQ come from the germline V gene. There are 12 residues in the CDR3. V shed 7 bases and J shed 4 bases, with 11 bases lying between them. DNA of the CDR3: TGCGCCAGCCACGGAGAGGGAGAGACCCAGTACTTC. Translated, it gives CASHGEGETQYF.

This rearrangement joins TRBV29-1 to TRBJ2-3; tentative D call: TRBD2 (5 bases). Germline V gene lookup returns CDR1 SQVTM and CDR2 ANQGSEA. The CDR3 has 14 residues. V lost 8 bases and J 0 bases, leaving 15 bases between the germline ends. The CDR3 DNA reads TGCAGCACCAGAACGGGAACTAGCACAGATACGCAGTATTTT. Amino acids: CSTRTGTSTDTQYF.

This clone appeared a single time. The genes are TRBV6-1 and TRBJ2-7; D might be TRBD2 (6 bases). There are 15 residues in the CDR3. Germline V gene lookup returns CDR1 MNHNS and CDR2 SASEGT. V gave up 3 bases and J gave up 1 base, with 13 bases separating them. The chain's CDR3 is CASSEWGRKSYEQYF. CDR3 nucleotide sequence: TGTGCCAGCAGTGAGTGGGGGAGGAAATCCTACGAGCAGTACTTC.

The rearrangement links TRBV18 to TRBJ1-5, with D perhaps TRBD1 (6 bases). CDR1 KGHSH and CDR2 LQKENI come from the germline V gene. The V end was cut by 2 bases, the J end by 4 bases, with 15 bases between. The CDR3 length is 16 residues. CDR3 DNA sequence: TGTGCCAGCTCACCAAGGGGGAAGGGATTTAATCAGCCCCAGCATTTT. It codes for CASSPRGKGFNQPQHF.

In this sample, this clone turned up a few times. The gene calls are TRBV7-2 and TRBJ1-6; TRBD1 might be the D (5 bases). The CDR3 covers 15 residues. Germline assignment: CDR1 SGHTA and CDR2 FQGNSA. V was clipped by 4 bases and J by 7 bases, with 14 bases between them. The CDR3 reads CASSSQTGINSPLHF. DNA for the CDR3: TGTGCCAGCAGCTCACAAACAGGAATCAATTCACCCCTCCACTTT. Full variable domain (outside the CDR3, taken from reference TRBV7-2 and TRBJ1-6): GAGVSQSPSNKVTEKGKDVELRCDPISGHTALYWYRQSLGQGLEFLIYFQGNSAPDKSGLPSDRFSAERTGGSVSTLTIQRTQQEDSAVYLCASSSQTGINSPLHFGNGTRLTVT.

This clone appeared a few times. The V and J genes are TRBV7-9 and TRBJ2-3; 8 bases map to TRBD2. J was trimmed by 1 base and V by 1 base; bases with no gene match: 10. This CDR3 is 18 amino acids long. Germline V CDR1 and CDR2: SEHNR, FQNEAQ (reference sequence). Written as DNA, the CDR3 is TGTGCCAGCAGCTTAGGACCCTTTGGAGCGGGGGGCACAGATACGCAGTATTTT. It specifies CASSLGPFGAGGTDTQYF.

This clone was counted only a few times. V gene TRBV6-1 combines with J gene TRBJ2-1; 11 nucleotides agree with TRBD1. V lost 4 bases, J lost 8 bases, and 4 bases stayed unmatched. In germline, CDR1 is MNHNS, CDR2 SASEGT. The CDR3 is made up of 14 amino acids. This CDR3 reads CASSGRDRGYEQFF. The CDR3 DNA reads TGTGCCAGCAGTGGGAGGGACAGGGGGTATGAGCAGTTCTTC.

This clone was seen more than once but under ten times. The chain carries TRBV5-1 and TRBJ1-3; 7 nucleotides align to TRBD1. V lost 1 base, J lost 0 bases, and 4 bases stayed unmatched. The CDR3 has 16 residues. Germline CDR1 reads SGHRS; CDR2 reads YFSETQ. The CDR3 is CASSLTDRASGNTIYF. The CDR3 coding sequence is TGCGCCAGCAGCTTGACCGACAGGGCCTCTGGAAACACCATATATTTT.

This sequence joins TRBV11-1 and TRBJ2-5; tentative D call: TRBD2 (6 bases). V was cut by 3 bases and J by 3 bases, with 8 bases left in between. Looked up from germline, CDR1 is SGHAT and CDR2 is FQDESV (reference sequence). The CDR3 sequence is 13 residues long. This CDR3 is CASSLASEETQYF. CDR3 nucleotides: TGTGCCAGCAGCTTGGCTAGCGAAGAGACCCAGTACTTC. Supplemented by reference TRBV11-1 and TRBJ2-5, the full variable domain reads EAEVAQSPRYKITEKSQAVAFWCDPISGHATLYWYRQILGQGPELLVQFQDESVVDDSQLPKDRFSAERLKGVDSTLKIQPAELGDSAMYLCASSLASEETQYFGPGTRLLVL.

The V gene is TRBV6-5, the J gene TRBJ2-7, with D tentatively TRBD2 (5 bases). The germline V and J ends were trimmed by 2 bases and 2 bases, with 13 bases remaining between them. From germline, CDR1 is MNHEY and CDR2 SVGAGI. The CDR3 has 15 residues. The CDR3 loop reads CASSYGGLGPYEQYF. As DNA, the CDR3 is TGTGCCAGCAGTTACGGAGGTCTCGGGCCCTACGAGCAGTACTTC.

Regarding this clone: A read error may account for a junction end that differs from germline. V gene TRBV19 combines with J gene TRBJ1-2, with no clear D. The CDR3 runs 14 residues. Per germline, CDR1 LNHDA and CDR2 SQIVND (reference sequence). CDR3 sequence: CASGIKGGNYGYTF. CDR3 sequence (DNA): TGTGCCAGTGGTATCAAGGGCGGGAACTATGGCTACACCTTC.

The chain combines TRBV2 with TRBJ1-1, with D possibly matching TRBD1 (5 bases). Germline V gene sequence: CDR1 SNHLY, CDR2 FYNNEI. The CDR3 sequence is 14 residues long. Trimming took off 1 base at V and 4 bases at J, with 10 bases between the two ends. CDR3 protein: CASSEEGGGTEAFF. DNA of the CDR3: TGTGCCAGCAGTGAAGAGGGCGGGGGCACTGAAGCTTTCTTT.

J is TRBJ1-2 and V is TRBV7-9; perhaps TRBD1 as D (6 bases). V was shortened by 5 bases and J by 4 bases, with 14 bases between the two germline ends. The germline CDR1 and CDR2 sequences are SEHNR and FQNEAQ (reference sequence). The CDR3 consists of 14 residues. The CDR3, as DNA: TGTGCCAGCAGCCGGGGGGGGGCAACCTATGGCTACACCTTC. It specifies CASSRGGATYGYTF.